This T cell receptor (beta chain) was sequenced during a study of T cell repertoires in cytomegalovirus infection. Study-wide results and caveats: Dominating the ex vivo response were HLA-C-restricted CMV-specific TCR beta clonotypes.

Germline V gene sequence: CDR1 SEHNR, CDR2 FQNEAQ (reference sequence). The CDR3 runs 12 residues. Germline trimming cut 10 bases from V and 8 bases from J; bases unmatched to any gene: 3. The table lists this clonotype with many counts. Antigen unknown. One entry per CDR3 protein results from TCRdb running MiXCR on the reads. This sample carries approximately 1,000,000 distinct CDR3 sequences, around 32% of them seen once, and the ten largest clones take more than 12%. This specimen consisted of cultured CD8+ T cells from PBMCs, obtained from culture after CMV antigen stimulation. The source of this sequence is a human donor in good health (CMV status not recorded). Some clones in this sample may be carry-over from other donors' samples. The rearrangement links TRBV7-9 to TRBJ2-1; 12 bases align to TRBD2. DNA of the CDR3: TGTGCCACACTAGCGGGGGGTCATGAGCAGTTCTTC. Translating gives CATLAGGHEQFF.